The following is a T cell receptor (beta chain) sequence with its context. What it binds is not known. CDR1 and CDR2 from the germline V gene are LNHNV and YYDKDF (reference sequence). With 1 base removed from V and 3 bases from J, the gap between germline ends came to 9 bases. The CDR3 has 14 amino acids. These data originate in a study of T cells after yellow fever vaccination. Background on the study: Preparation used SMART-Seq v4 Ultra Low Input for the low-cell-number fractions.

TCRdb itself ran the 5' RACE reads through MiXCR, one entry per CDR3 protein. The data hold around 340,000 distinct CDR3 sequences, with 7.5% to 9% observed a single time. Study-wide results and caveats: Subsequent booster samples again held most clones from primary vaccination (96% CD4, over 80% CD8). Few clonotypes appeared in both CD4 and CD8 compartments. Bulk-population clonotypes that are abundant could appear as contaminants in FACS-sorted repertoires.

Sequenced material: PBMCs, taken on the day of the first yellow fever vaccination. This TCR was recovered from a man younger than 35 who received the YFV17D yellow fever vaccine. The V call is TRBV15, the J call TRBJ1-1; D might be TRBD1 (5 bases). CDR3 coding DNA: TGTGCCACCAGCAGAGGGACACGGGACACTGAAGCTTTCTTT. Translating gives CATSRGTRDTEAFF.